What follows are 26 T cell receptor beta chains derived from one specimen sequenced in a study of early T cells in non-severe SARS-CoV-2 infection. Each CDR3 protein gets one entry after TCRdb re-called the 5' RACE reads with MiXCR. The table lists around 98,000 distinct CDR3 sequences, 11% of them singletons. Material: whole blood. These receptors were obtained from an adult who was a healthcare worker with PCR-confirmed SARS-CoV-2 infection or an uninfected control (not recorded which).

This clonotype was recorded at least ten times. The V gene is TRBV2, the J gene TRBJ2-3; TRBD2 agrees at 9 bases. V gave up 7 bases and J gave up 1 base; unmatched junction bases: 18. This CDR3 spans 19 amino acids. Germline-derived CDR1 and CDR2 are SNHLY and FYNNEI. The CDR3, as DNA: TGTGCCAGCAAACCGCGGCGGCGGGGGGGCGTATCGGGCACAGATACGCAGTATTTT. Its translation is CASKPRRRGGVSGTDTQYF.

The V gene is TRBV20-1, the J gene TRBJ1-2, with TRBD1 as a possible D gene (6 bases). The CDR3 runs to 14 residues. The V and J ends lost 4 bases and 4 bases respectively, with 16 bases between them. The germline V gene encodes CDR1 DFQATT and CDR2 SNEGSKA (reference sequence). The CDR3 reads CSATLQGRGYGYTF. The CDR3 coding sequence is TGCAGTGCTACTTTACAGGGTCGAGGCTATGGCTACACCTTC.

V is TRBV6-2 or TRBV6-3 and J is TRBJ1-1; D is possibly TRBD1 (6 bases). Germline-derived CDR1 and CDR2 are MNHEY and SVGEGT. This CDR3 region has 16 residues. V lost 6 bases to trimming and J lost 1 base, with 18 bases between them. DNA of the CDR3: TGTGCCAGCAGCCCCAAACAGGGAGCGGGGAACACTGAAGCTTTCTTT. It translates to CASSPKQGAGNTEAFF.

The sample holds many counts of this clonotype. The chain employs TRBV20-1 and TRBJ2-2; 7 nucleotides line up with TRBD1. The V gene's germline CDR1 is DFQATT and CDR2 SNEGSKA (reference sequence). The V gene end was trimmed by 5 bases and the J gene end by 0 bases; junction bases not matched to a gene: 9. CDR3 length: 16 amino acids. This CDR3 reads CSALLQGFSNTGELFF. The DNA of the CDR3 is TGCAGTGCTCTTTTACAGGGGTTTTCGAACACCGGGGAGCTGTTTTTT.

At least ten counts were recorded for this clonotype. The chain employs TRBV9 and TRBJ2-7, with TRBD2 matching 9 bases. The germline V gene encodes CDR1 SGDLS and CDR2 YYNGEE. The trim removed 4 bases at V and 4 bases at J, leaving 3 bases unmatched. The CDR3 covers 13 residues. The CDR3 DNA sequence: TGTGCCAGCAGCCGAGGACTAGCGTACGAGCAGTACTTC. This sequence encodes CASSRGLAYEQYF.

This clonotype has only a few counts. This chain links TRBV5-1 with TRBJ2-7; D ambiguous. The CDR3 runs to 11 residues. The V gene's germline CDR1 is SGHRS and CDR2 YFSETQ. V lost 5 bases, J lost 3 bases, and 6 bases lay in between. The DNA of the CDR3 is TGCGCCAGCAGGTCTAACTACGAGCAGTACTTC. Residues: CASRSNYEQYF.

This clonotype showed up many times. The chain employs TRBV29-1 and TRBJ1-1; D is perhaps TRBD1 (6 bases). The CDR3 runs 13 residues. The germline V gene has CDR1 SQVTM and CDR2 ANQGSEA. With 6 bases removed from V and 1 base from J, the gap between germline ends came to 12 bases. Written as DNA, the CDR3 is TGCAGCGTCGTCAGGGGTTCGAACACTGAAGCTTTCTTT. Its translation: CSVVRGSNTEAFF.

This clonotype appeared a few times. The rearrangement joins TRBV12-3 or TRBV12-4 to TRBJ2-1; D gene ambiguous. Trimming cost V 1 base and J 2 bases, with 6 bases left between them. CDR3 size: 14 residues. The chain's CDR3 is CASSLDTAYNEQFF. Here the CDR3 DNA reads TGTGCCAGCAGTTTAGACACTGCCTACAATGAGCAGTTCTTC.

In DNA form, the CDR3 reads TGTGCCAGCAGCCCCATCGCGACAGGGTACGAAAAACTGTTTTTT. Its protein is CASSPIATGYEKLFF. The gene calls are TRBV11-2 and TRBJ1-4, with TRBD1 matching 7 bases. The CDR3 has 15 residues. Germline CDR1 and CDR2: SGHAT and FQNNGV. V dropped 5 bases and J dropped 8; count of bases not matched to a gene: 11.

This clonotype has just a few counts. The chain couples TRBV7-9 to TRBJ2-2; 11 bases agree with TRBD1. CDR3 length: 17 residues. Germline trimming cut 5 bases from V and 5 bases from J; bases unmatched to any gene: 10. Germline V gene lookup returns CDR1 SEHNR and CDR2 FQNEAQ (reference sequence). Written as DNA, the CDR3 is TGTGCCAGCAGCCCACTATCCGGACAGGGGGCTACCGGGGAGCTGTTTTTT. Translation: CASSPLSGQGATGELFF.

This clonotype was picked up one time. This chain uses TRBV29-1 with TRBJ2-3; D might be TRBD1 (6 bases). This CDR3 has 14 amino acids. V was pared by 5 bases and J by 2 bases, with 14 bases between. CDR1 and CDR2 (germline): SQVTM, ANQGSEA. The CDR3, as DNA: TGCAGCGTTTACGGACAGTACTACACAGATACGCAGTATTTT. Its protein product is CSVYGQYYTDTQYF.

The rearrangement joins TRBV28 to TRBJ1-6, with a weak D call TRBD1 (5 bases). CDR3 size: 17 residues. V was shortened by 5 bases and J by 0 bases, with 14 bases between the two germline ends. The germline V gene encodes CDR1 MDHEN and CDR2 SYDVKM. CDR3 nucleotides: TGTGCCAGCAGTCACTTAGACAGAGGCTCCTATAATTCACCCCTCCACTTT. Translated, it gives CASSHLDRGSYNSPLHF. The variable domain in full, with the rest retrieved from reference TRBV28 and TRBJ1-6, is DVKVTQSSRYLVKRTGEKVFLECVQDMDHENMFWYRQDPGLGLRLIYFSYDVKMKEKGDIPEGYSVSREKKERFSLILESASTNQTSMYLCASSHLDRGSYNSPLHFGNGTRLTVT.

This clonotype has a count of ten or more. The V call is TRBV7-6, the J call TRBJ2-1; 7 positions agree with TRBD2. J was trimmed by 4 bases and V by 0 bases; bases with no gene match: 3. The CDR3 loop spans 15 amino acids. The germline V gene encodes CDR1 SGHVS and CDR2 FNYEAQ. This CDR3 reads CASSLAAGEYNEQFF. CDR3 bases: TGTGCCAGCAGCTTAGCCGCGGGGGAGTACAATGAGCAGTTCTTC.

The chain employs TRBV11-2 and TRBJ1-4; D is possibly TRBD1 (5 bases). Trimming left V 5 bases short and J 8 bases short, with 18 bases between. The germline CDR1 and CDR2 sequences are SGHAT and FQNNGV. The CDR3 is 15 amino acids. CDR3 amino acids: CASSHHRTWREKLFF. CDR3 in DNA: TGTGCCAGCAGCCACCACAGGACTTGGAGAGAAAAACTGTTTTTT.

This clonotype turned up a few times. V usage is TRBV20-1 and J usage is TRBJ1-6; D is possibly TRBD1 (6 bases). Germline V gives CDR1 DFQATT, CDR2 SNEGSKA (reference sequence). The CDR3 runs to 13 residues. Trimming removed 4 bases at V and 7 bases at J, with 11 bases between. The CDR3: CSATRQANSPLHF. The CDR3 DNA sequence: TGCAGTGCTACCAGACAGGCGAATTCACCCCTCCACTTT.

The CDR3 DNA reads as TGCAGTGCTAGAATCGGCGGGGGGGCGTACAATGAGCAGTTCTTC. Protein product: CSARIGGGAYNEQFF. The V and J genes are TRBV20-1 and TRBJ2-1, with 9 nucleotides matching TRBD2. This CDR3 region has 15 residues. V lost 2 bases to trimming and J lost 4 bases; unmatched junction nucleotides: 6. Germline V gene data show CDR1 as DFQATT and CDR2 as SNEGSKA (reference sequence).

This clonotype was counted ten times or more. The chain has TRBV7-3 and TRBJ2-1, with 8 positions matching TRBD1. V gave up 5 bases and J gave up 3 bases; unmatched junction bases: 6. CDR3 length: 15 residues. CDR1 SGHTA and CDR2 FQGTGA come from the germline V gene. This chain's CDR3 is CASSPGQGNYNEQFF. The CDR3 DNA reads TGTGCCAGCAGCCCCGGACAGGGAAACTACAATGAGCAGTTCTTC.

The chain has TRBV18 and TRBJ2-5; no clear D gene. The V end lost 0 bases, the J end lost 0 bases, and 2 bases lay between the germline ends. The germline CDR1 and CDR2 sequences are KGHSH and LQKENI. This CDR3 is built from 13 residues. The CDR3 DNA reads TGTGCCAGCTCACCACCGAACCAAGAGACCCAGTACTTC. Its translation: CASSPPNQETQYF.

This chain uses TRBV29-1 with TRBJ1-1, with TRBD1 as a possible D gene (5 bases). V lost 6 bases and J lost 0, with 11 bases in between. The germline V gene has CDR1 SQVTM and CDR2 ANQGSEA. The CDR3 is 13 amino acids. This CDR3 reads CSVLDTLNTEAFF. CDR3 nucleotides: TGCAGCGTCCTGGACACCTTGAACACTGAAGCTTTCTTT.

The gene calls are TRBV6-5 and TRBJ1-1; no clear D. CDR1 MNHEY and CDR2 SVGAGI come from the germline V gene. Trimming took 4 bases from V and 3 from J, leaving 12 bases between them. CDR3 size: 14 residues. CDR3 DNA: TGTGCCAGCAGTTTATTTCAGTCGTACACTGAAGCTTTCTTT. Protein product: CASSLFQSYTEAFF.

This clonotype turned up a few times. J is TRBJ2-3 and V is TRBV6-4; 7 bases match TRBD2. The length of the CDR3 is 14 residues. The V segment lost 3 bases and the J segment 3 bases; nucleotides outside the gene matches: 3. CDR1 is MRHNA and CDR2 is SNTAGT in the germline V gene. CDR3 region: CASSEAGVTDTQYF. The CDR3 coding sequence is TGTGCCAGCAGTGAGGCGGGGGTAACAGATACGCAGTATTTT.

This clonotype was found a few times. The rearrangement joins TRBV24-1 to TRBJ2-1; no firm D call. Trimming pared 9 bases from V and 0 bases from J, leaving 5 bases between. Per germline, CDR1 KGHDR and CDR2 SFDVKD. The CDR3 spans 12 residues. Here the CDR3 reads CATGDSYNEQFF. As DNA, the CDR3 is TGTGCCACCGGGGACTCCTACAATGAGCAGTTCTTC.

There are a few counts of this clonotype. The chain recombines TRBV7-3 with TRBJ1-1, with 7 positions matching TRBD1. Looked up from germline, CDR1 is SGHTA and CDR2 is FQGTGA. V shed 8 bases and J 4 bases; nucleotides not matched to a gene: 7. The CDR3 contains 13 residues. The DNA for the CDR3 is TGTGCCAGCCAGACAGGGTTTGGCACTGAAGCTTTCTTT. Amino acid sequence: CASQTGFGTEAFF.

The table lists this clonotype with many counts. The chain employs TRBV6-6 and TRBJ2-1; a weak D match, TRBD2 (6 bases). The V end lost 5 bases, the J end lost 0 bases, and 17 bases lay between the germline ends. The CDR3 is 17 residues long. Germline V gene lookup returns CDR1 MNHNY and CDR2 SVGAGI (reference sequence). CDR3 bases: TGTGCCAGCAGTACCCCCCTCGGAGGGAGCTCCTACAATGAGCAGTTCTTC. This gives the protein CASSTPLGGSSYNEQFF.

This clonotype was observed a few times. The chain recombines TRBV7-9 with TRBJ2-3; possible D gene TRBD1, 5 bases. Between the trimmed V and J ends, which lost 5 bases and 3 bases, there was a span of 15 bases. The CDR3 totals 15 residues. Germline V gene lookup returns CDR1 SEHNR and CDR2 FQNEAQ (reference sequence). As DNA, the CDR3 is TGTGCCAGCAGCGAACAGGCGAGCCAAACAGATACGCAGTATTTT. Its protein product is CASSEQASQTDTQYF. Filled out from reference TRBV7-9 and TRBJ2-3, the complete variable domain reads DTGVSQNPRHKITKRGQNVTFRCDPISEHNRLYWYRQTLGQGPEFLTYFQNEAQLEKSRLLSDRFSAERPKGSFSTLEIQRTEQGDSAMYLCASSEQASQTDTQYFGPGTRLTVL.

The chain carries TRBV27 and TRBJ2-1; 7 nucleotides line up with TRBD2. This CDR3 is 16 amino acids long. Germline CDR1 reads MNHEY; CDR2 reads SMNVEV (reference sequence). Trimming took 6 bases from V and 1 from J; bases not matched to a gene: 9. The CDR3 DNA is TGTGCCAGCAGCAACGATCTACTAGCGTCCTACAATGAGCAGTTCTTC. Protein sequence: CASSNDLLASYNEQFF.